One and the same sample provided the 9 T cell receptor beta chains below, sequenced in a study of OX40 agonist ivuxolimab in advanced cancers. Libraries were prepared by immunoSEQ multiplex PCR; TCRdb keeps only in-frame clonotypes and omits some of them. The profile shows 35,000 to 45,000 clones, 82% of them singletons. The sequencing here drew on CD4+ or CD8+ T cells sorted from blood, taken in a trial of the OX40 agonist ivuxolimab. The receptor set was obtained from an adult with an advanced solid tumor such as melanoma, head and neck, liver or kidney cancer.

The chain couples TRBV2 to TRBJ2-7; 11 bases map to TRBD2. The germline V gene has CDR1 SNHLY and CDR2 FYNNEI. V dropped 5 bases and J dropped 4; count of bases not matched to a gene: 4. This CDR3 contains 14 residues. The CDR3 loop is CASSNSGGAYEQYF. Written as DNA, the CDR3 is TGTGCCAGCAGTAATAGCGGGGGGGCATACGAGCAGTACTTC.

This clone came up a few times. The gene calls are TRBV9 and TRBJ2-7; TRBD2 matches 7 bases. The CDR3 spans 15 residues. From germline, CDR1 is SGDLS and CDR2 YYNGEE. Germline trimming cut 0 bases from V and 0 bases from J; bases unmatched to any gene: 3. CDR3 sequence: CASSVEGLPSYEQYF. In nucleotides, the CDR3 is TGTGCCAGCAGCGTAGAGGGACTACCCTCCTACGAGCAGTACTTC. The variable domain in full, completed from reference TRBV9 and TRBJ2-7, reads DSGVTQTPKHLITATGQRVTLRCSPRSGDLSVYWYQQSLDQGLQFLIQYYNGEERAKGNILERFSAQQFPDLHSELNLSSLELGDSALYFCASSVEGLPSYEQYFGPGTRLTVT.

V gene TRBV7-2 combines with J gene TRBJ2-2; 11 nucleotides agree with TRBD2. CDR1 and CDR2 (germline): SGHTA, FQGNSA. V was clipped by 4 bases and J by 1 base; unmatched bases: 2. CDR3 length: 16 residues. The DNA of the CDR3 is TGTGCCAGCAGCTCTAGCGGGGGGTTGAACACCGGGGAGCTGTTTTTT. Amino acid sequence: CASSSSGGLNTGELFF.

This clone has a single count. J is TRBJ1-4 and V is TRBV5-6; tentative D call: TRBD1 (6 bases). Germline CDR1 is SGHDT and CDR2 is YYEEEE. V was clipped by 2 bases and J by 5 bases, with 16 bases between them. CDR3 length: 16 residues. The CDR3 nucleotides read TGTGCCAGCAGCTTAGTGGGGGCCGGGAAAAATGAAAAACTGTTTTTT. Protein sequence: CASSLVGAGKNEKLFF.

This clone was detected only a few times. The chain recombines TRBV9 with TRBJ1-1; TRBD1 is a possible D gene (5 bases). The CDR3 is made up of 13 amino acids. Trimming removed 1 base at V and 5 bases at J, with 9 bases between. CDR1 and CDR2 from the germline V gene are SGDLS and YYNGEE. This CDR3 is CASSVYPGTEAFF. CDR3 nucleotide sequence: TGTGCCAGCAGCGTATATCCAGGGACTGAAGCTTTCTTT.

The J gene is TRBJ2-7, the V gene TRBV7-6, with 7 bases that match TRBD1. CDR1 is SGHVS, CDR2 FNYEAQ, per germline. The CDR3 has 14 residues. V lost 2 bases and J lost 3; bases outside the gene matches: 4. In DNA, the CDR3 is TGTGCCAGCAGCTTATTCGACAGGGACTACGAGCAGTACTTC. It encodes CASSLFDRDYEQYF. Variable domain in full (rest from reference TRBV7-6 and TRBJ2-7): GAGVSQSPRYKVTKRGQDVALRCDPISGHVSLYWYRQALGQGPEFLTYFNYEAQQDKSGLPNDRFSAERPEGSISTLTIQRTEQRDSAMYRCASSLFDRDYEQYFGPGTRLTVT.

This chain links TRBV27 with TRBJ1-1, with D maybe TRBD1 (5 bases). The V end lost 3 bases, the J end lost 8 bases, and 16 bases lay between the germline ends. This CDR3 has 14 amino acids. Germline assignment: CDR1 MNHEY and CDR2 SMNVEV (reference sequence). The CDR3 DNA reads as TGTGCCAGCAGTTTGATACCGGGACTAAAGGAAGCTTTCTTT. It is translated as CASSLIPGLKEAFF.

The chain employs TRBV5-1 and TRBJ1-4; 7 nucleotides line up with TRBD1. CDR3 length: 13 amino acids. CDR1 is SGHRS, CDR2 YFSETQ, per germline. The V segment lost 4 bases and the J segment 8 bases; nucleotides outside the gene matches: 5. In nucleotides, the CDR3 is TGCGCCAGCAGCCCGGGACAGTCGGAAAAACTGTTTTTT. Translation gives CASSPGQSEKLFF.

The V call is TRBV10-3, the J call TRBJ2-1; D is unclear. Germline V gene data show CDR1 as ENHRY and CDR2 as SYGVKD. The V and J ends lost 3 bases and 8 bases respectively, with 8 bases between them. The CDR3 spans 12 residues. The DNA of the CDR3 is TGTGCCATCAGTGATTCCAGAGATGAGCAGTTCTTC. It specifies CAISDSRDEQFF.